The T cell receptor beta chain under discussion was sequenced for a study of T-cell reconstitution after alpha-beta-depleted transplantation in children. Study observations and caveats: The origin of alpha-beta T cells about two months after transplant was reportedly several hundred expanded graft clones. Once a year had passed after transplant, T-cell counts and diversity came mostly from newly produced T cells.

Points on this clonotype: Its specificity is unknown.

A TCRbeta library incorporating unique molecular identifiers was prepared. TCRdb re-called the PCR reads with MiXCR, one entry per CDR3 protein. The sample consists of about 980,000 distinct CDR3 sequences, roughly 29% of them appearing once. Sequencing was performed on PBMCs, mostly from graft donor cells, taken 360 days after TCRalphabeta/CD19-depleted stem cell transplant. This clonotype was obtained from a boy less than two years old who had a stem cell transplant for SCID, so the T cells may come from the graft donor.

DNA for the CDR3: TGCGCCAGCAGCTTGGCCAAGGGGGGGCCCTACGAGCAGTACTTC. Translating gives CASSLAKGGPYEQYF. The genes are TRBV5-1 and TRBJ2-7; the D gene is possibly TRBD2 (7 bases). Looked up from germline, CDR1 is SGHRS and CDR2 is YFSETQ. CDR3 length equals 15 residues. Trimming shortened V by 0 bases and J by 2 bases, and 12 bases separated the two germline ends.